One sample yielded the 9 T cell receptor beta chains listed below, sequenced in a study of blood T cell repertoires in COVID-19 (TCRdb year 2020). The library was built by means of the immunoSEQ multiplex PCR assay. TCRdb mirrors the immuneACCESS table, restricted to in-frame sequences. Some clones are absent from its copies; in checked studies, under half trace to an unresolved V gene, and the reason for the others is unknown. Within this sample are some 270,000 clones, with over 80% of them counted one time only. Jointly, the top ten make up 4.1% of the sample. Sequenced material: PBMCs or T cells enriched from blood (not recorded which). These receptors all stem from a woman under 40 with acute COVID-19.

Only a few counts were recorded for this clone. The chain links TRBV27 to TRBJ2-7; TRBD1 aligns across 11 bases. This CDR3 is built from 14 residues. The V segment lost 2 bases and the J segment 7 bases; nucleotides outside the gene matches: 4. Germline CDR1 and CDR2: MNHEY and SMNVEV (reference sequence). CDR3 DNA sequence: TGTGCCAGCAGTTTAGGGACAGGGGGAGGAGAGCAGTACTTC. This translates into CASSLGTGGGEQYF.

The chain links TRBV27 to TRBJ2-6; D may be TRBD1 (5 bases). The germline CDR1 and CDR2 sequences are MNHEY and SMNVEV (reference sequence). V shed 3 bases and J shed 0 bases, with 9 bases lying between them. The CDR3 extends over 16 amino acids. The CDR3 nucleotides are TGTGCCAGCAGTTTTCCAACAGGCTCTGGGGCCAACGTCCTGACTTTC. Amino acids: CASSFPTGSGANVLTF.

The chain uses TRBV27 and TRBJ1-5, with no clear D. Looked up from germline, CDR1 is MNHEY and CDR2 is SMNVEV (reference sequence). The germline V and J ends were trimmed by 6 bases and 7 bases, with 25 bases remaining between them. The CDR3 loop spans 17 amino acids. The CDR3 protein is CASSLQAGEDVGQPQHF. Here the CDR3 DNA reads TGTGCCAGCAGCCTGCAGGCGGGTGAGGACGTCGGACAGCCCCAGCATTTT.

This clone was seen just once. The chain employs TRBV5-5 and TRBJ1-2; D perhaps matches TRBD1 (6 bases). Trimming shortened V by 4 bases and J by 1 base, and 14 bases separated the two germline ends. CDR1 is SGHKS and CDR2 is YYEKEE in the germline V gene (reference sequence). This CDR3 spans 15 amino acids. CDR3 coding DNA: TGTGCCAGCAGCGGAAGCCGGACAGATAACTATGGCTACACCTTC. Its protein is CASSGSRTDNYGYTF. The full variable domain, its missing parts supplied by reference TRBV5-5 and TRBJ1-2, is DAGVTQSPTHLIKTRGQQVTLRCSPISGHKSVSWYQQVLGQGPQFIFQYYEKEERGRGNFPDRFSARQFPNYSSELNVNALLLGDSALYLCASSGSRTDNYGYTFGSGTRLTVV.

As regards this clone: Within the sample, other DNA sequences also encode this same CDR3. The CDR3, as DNA: TGTGCCAGCAGCGTCGGACTAGCGGACTACAATGAGCAGTTCTTC. It translates to CASSVGLADYNEQFF. The chain recombines TRBV9 with TRBJ2-1, with 10 bases identical to TRBD2. Germline CDR1 and CDR2: SGDLS and YYNGEE. The length of the CDR3 is 15 residues. J gave up 3 bases and V 2 bases, and 2 bases lay outside the gene matches.

The chain employs TRBV9 and TRBJ2-3, with 8 bases fitting TRBD2. V lost 6 bases to trimming and J lost 2 bases; unmatched junction nucleotides: 8. Germline assignment: CDR1 SGDLS and CDR2 YYNGEE. This CDR3 spans 15 amino acids. Written as DNA, the CDR3 is TGTGCCAGCACCGAAGCGGGAGCCCACACAGATACGCAGTATTTT. It specifies CASTEAGAHTDTQYF.

The genes are TRBV19 and TRBJ2-2, with TRBD1 as a possible D gene (6 bases). The CDR3 has 15 residues. V was pared by 7 bases and J by 6 bases, with 18 bases between. Per germline, CDR1 LNHDA and CDR2 SQIVND (reference sequence). The CDR3: CASTYHQQGSGELFF. The CDR3, as DNA: TGTGCCAGTACCTATCACCAACAGGGTTCCGGGGAGCTGTTTTTT.

This chain's CDR3 is CASSLPPMEREGHNEQFF. CDR3 bases: TGTGCCAGCAGCTTACCCCCGATGGAGCGGGAGGGGCACAATGAGCAGTTCTTC. V usage is TRBV11-2 and J usage is TRBJ2-1, with 10 positions matching TRBD2. The CDR3 length is 18 residues. V gave up 2 bases and J gave up 5 bases; unmatched junction bases: 12. Germline V gene sequence: CDR1 SGHAT, CDR2 FQNNGV.

The chain carries TRBV6-2 or TRBV6-3 and TRBJ1-4, with a possible D match to TRBD1 (5 bases). With 5 bases removed from V and 10 bases from J, the gap between germline ends came to 17 bases. The CDR3 spans 14 residues. Per the germline V gene, CDR1 is MNHEY and CDR2 is SVGEGT. In DNA, the CDR3 is TGTGCCAGCAGTCAAGACGGGGGGATACGAAAACTGTTTTTT. The encoded protein is CASSQDGGIRKLFF.